The 26 T cell receptor beta chains below all came from one sample that was sequenced in a study of blood T cell repertoires in COVID-19. TCRdb's table, derived via immunoSEQ multiplex PCR, lists solely in-frame clones and lacks some. The table lists more than 120,000 clones, roughly 87% of them singletons. Specimen: peripheral blood. The receptors originated from a woman aged 45-59 years with acute or convalescent COVID-19.

This clone was counted a few times. The chain has TRBV19 and TRBJ2-2; D not resolved. From germline, CDR1 is LNHDA and CDR2 SQIVND (reference sequence). V gave up 5 bases and J gave up 4 bases, with 5 bases separating them. This CDR3 spans 12 amino acids. The DNA for the CDR3 is TGTGCCAGTAGTTATTTCACCGGGGAGCTGTTTTTT. Its translation is CASSYFTGELFF.

This clone was counted a single time. The chain recombines TRBV19 with TRBJ1-3; tentative D call: TRBD1 (5 bases). Germline V gene lookup returns CDR1 LNHDA and CDR2 SQIVND (reference sequence). V was cut by 5 bases and J by 0 bases, with 8 bases left in between. The CDR3 runs 14 residues. The CDR3 loop is CASSPGFSGNTIYF. The CDR3, as DNA: TGTGCCAGTAGTCCAGGGTTCTCTGGAAACACCATATATTTT. Drawing the rest from reference TRBV19 and TRBJ1-3, the complete variable domain is DGGITQSPKYLFRKEGQNVTLSCEQNLNHDAMYWYRQDPGQGLRLIYYSQIVNDFQKGDIAEGYSVSREKKESFPLTVTSAQKNPTAFYLCASSPGFSGNTIYFGEGSWLTVV.

The chain links TRBV29-1 to TRBJ1-1; D remains ambiguous. The germline V gene has CDR1 SQVTM and CDR2 ANQGSEA. The CDR3 spans 14 residues. V shed 4 bases and J shed 5 bases, with 17 bases lying between them. The CDR3 DNA follows: TGCAGCGTTGCGACGAGCGGGCGGTATACTGAAGCTTTCTTT. Protein: CSVATSGRYTEAFF.

The gene calls are TRBV27 and TRBJ1-4, with TRBD1 identical over 7 bases. The J segment lost 4 bases and the V segment lost 6 bases, leaving 8 bases of the junction unmatched. The CDR3 is made up of 15 amino acids. Germline-derived CDR1 and CDR2 are MNHEY and SMNVEV (reference sequence). CDR3 in amino acids: CASSSNRGVNEKLFF. In DNA, the CDR3 is TGTGCCAGCAGCTCCAACAGGGGAGTTAATGAAAAACTGTTTTTT.

The chain combines TRBV5-1 with TRBJ2-1; TRBD1 is a possible D gene (6 bases). The V end lost 0 bases, the J end lost 6 bases, and 7 bases lay between the germline ends. This CDR3 is 13 amino acids long. The V gene's germline CDR1 is SGHRS and CDR2 YFSETQ. The CDR3, as DNA: TGCGCCAGCAGCTTGGCGGACAGCAATGAGCAGTTCTTC. Its translation is CASSLADSNEQFF.

V usage is TRBV11-1 and J usage is TRBJ2-1, with 9 nucleotides matching TRBD2. The CDR3 loop spans 16 amino acids. V trimming: 3 bases; J trimming: 8 bases; junction bases outside the gene matches: 11. Per the germline V gene, CDR1 is SGHAT and CDR2 is FQDESV (reference sequence). In DNA, the CDR3 is TGTGCCAGCAGCTTCGGTCTAGCGGGGCTTGGGGATGAGCAGTTCTTC. Its protein is CASSFGLAGLGDEQFF.

This sequence joins TRBV14 and TRBJ2-7; TRBD1 matches at 9 bases. The length of the CDR3 is 14 residues. V lost 4 bases, J lost 6 bases, and 7 bases stayed unmatched. Germline CDR1 is SGHDN and CDR2 is FVKESK. CDR3 nucleotide sequence: TGTGCCAGCAGCCCGGGACAGGGAAGGGCCGAGCAGTACTTC. This codes for CASSPGQGRAEQYF.

V and J are TRBV29-1 and TRBJ2-7; possibly TRBD2 for D (5 bases). The CDR3 sequence is 14 residues long. CDR1 SQVTM and CDR2 ANQGSEA come from the germline V gene. Trimming shortened V by 7 bases and J by 3 bases, and 19 bases separated the two germline ends. Written as DNA, the CDR3 is TGCAGCGCCACCCTAGAGGGAGTGGACTACGAGCAGTACTTC. Encoded protein: CSATLEGVDYEQYF.

The CDR3 loop is CASSVAGTRRADTQYF. Written as DNA, the CDR3 is TGTGCCAGCAGTGTCGCCGGGACTAGACGGGCAGATACGCAGTATTTT. This chain uses TRBV2 with TRBJ2-3; 8 bases fit TRBD2. Trimming removed 4 bases from V and 4 bases from J; junction bases left unmatched: 10. From germline, CDR1 is SNHLY and CDR2 FYNNEI. The CDR3 contains 16 residues.

The V gene is TRBV12-3 or TRBV12-4, the J gene TRBJ1-2, with 7 positions matching TRBD1. With V trimmed by 7 bases and J by 4 bases, 6 bases remained unmatched. CDR3 length: 13 amino acids. The CDR3 nucleotides read TGTGCCAGCACCCCTGACAGGGCCTATGGCTACACCTTC. Translated: CASTPDRAYGYTF.

The chain combines TRBV19 with TRBJ1-2, with 9 bases identical to TRBD1. CDR3 length: 16 residues. Germline-derived CDR1 and CDR2 are LNHDA and SQIVND (reference sequence). Germline trimming cut 7 bases from V and 4 bases from J; bases unmatched to any gene: 13. CDR3 in amino acids: CASTIMWGQGVYGYTF. CDR3 coding DNA: TGTGCCAGTACCATAATGTGGGGACAGGGAGTCTATGGCTACACCTTC.

The rearrangement joins TRBV30 to TRBJ1-1, with 7 nucleotides matching TRBD1. Trimming cost V 1 base and J 7 bases; bases outside gene matches: 9. Germline V gene data show CDR1 as GTSNPN and CDR2 as SVGIG (reference sequence). The CDR3 totals 14 residues. The CDR3 DNA is TGTGCCTGGAGTGGAGAGGGGGCGTCTTTTGAAGCTTTCTTT. This encodes CAWSGEGASFEAFF.

The chain carries TRBV15 and TRBJ2-1; 11 bases are shared with TRBD2. V was pared by 5 bases and J by 6 bases, with 18 bases of the junction left unmatched. The CDR3 consists of 19 residues. Germline CDR1 reads LNHNV; CDR2 reads YYDKDF (reference sequence). CDR3 sequence (DNA): TGTGCCACCAGCGCCCACGTTCCGACCCCGGGACTAGCGGCCAATGAGCAGTTCTTC. Amino acid sequence: CATSAHVPTPGLAANEQFF.

The J gene is TRBJ2-7, the V gene TRBV19, with D possibly TRBD1 on 5 matching bases. The CDR3 has 13 amino acids. Trimming cost V 9 bases and J 1 base, with 13 bases left between them. Germline V gene data show CDR1 as LNHDA and CDR2 as SQIVND (reference sequence). CDR3 in DNA: TGTGCCAGCGGATCTACAGGTTCCTACGAGCAGTACTTC. Translation gives CASGSTGSYEQYF.

The chain uses TRBV6-1 and TRBJ1-2, with TRBD1 matching over 11 bases. Trimming took 2 bases from V and 5 from J; bases not matched to a gene: 4. Germline CDR1 is MNHNS and CDR2 is SASEGT. The CDR3 consists of 15 residues. In DNA form, the CDR3 reads TGTGCCAGCAGTGAACGGGACAGGGGGGGGTATGGCTACACCTTC. Translation: CASSERDRGGYGYTF.

This chain uses TRBV5-1 with TRBJ1-1; 8 positions match TRBD1. Germline CDR1 and CDR2: SGHRS and YFSETQ. J was trimmed by 3 bases and V by 2 bases; bases with no gene match: 6. The CDR3 consists of 15 residues. CDR3 amino acids: CASSFRGLGDTEAFF. In DNA, the CDR3 is TGCGCCAGCAGCTTCAGGGGGCTGGGGGACACTGAAGCTTTCTTT.

The chain links TRBV7-2 to TRBJ1-2; D not resolved. CDR3 length equals 14 residues. Germline CDR1 SGHTA, CDR2 FQGNSA. The V end was cut by 1 base, the J end by 2 bases, with 8 bases between. CDR3 protein: CASSLDPSNYGYTF. The CDR3 DNA reads TGTGCCAGCAGCTTAGATCCGTCCAACTATGGCTACACCTTC.

This clone was seen a single time. V and J are TRBV14 and TRBJ1-2, with D unresolved. Germline CDR1 is SGHDN and CDR2 is FVKESK. Trimming took off 0 bases at V and 4 bases at J, with 6 bases between the two ends. This CDR3 has 13 amino acids. CDR3 loop: CASSQEPVYGYTF. In nucleotides, the CDR3 is TGTGCCAGCAGCCAAGAACCGGTCTATGGCTACACCTTC.

This rearrangement joins TRBV7-9 to TRBJ2-1, with 10 bases that match TRBD2. The CDR3 is made up of 14 amino acids. J was trimmed by 14 bases and V by 1 base; bases with no gene match: 8. The V gene's germline CDR1 is SEHNR and CDR2 FQNEAQ (reference sequence). DNA of the CDR3: TGTGCCAGCAGCTTAGAGATAGCGGGGGGCCCCGAGTTCTTC. Translated, it gives CASSLEIAGGPEFF.

The chain combines TRBV30 with TRBJ2-6; D is unclear. Germline V gene sequence: CDR1 GTSNPN, CDR2 SVGIG (reference sequence). The CDR3 length is 15 residues. V lost 2 bases and J lost 0, with 8 bases in between. The CDR3 DNA reads TGTGCCTGGAGTCCTCAGAACTCTGGGGCCAACGTCCTGACTTTC. Its translation is CAWSPQNSGANVLTF.

CDR3 sequence (DNA): TGTGCCAGCTCACCATTTACTAAAGGGGGCACTGAAGCTTTCTTT. Protein: CASSPFTKGGTEAFF. The V call is TRBV18, the J call TRBJ1-1; a weak D match, TRBD1 (6 bases). The germline V and J ends were trimmed by 2 bases and 4 bases, with 14 bases remaining between them. Germline V gives CDR1 KGHSH, CDR2 LQKENI. The CDR3 runs 15 residues.

The chain is built from TRBV4-1 and TRBJ2-1; TRBD2 agrees at 8 bases. Trimming at V came to 2 bases and at J to 6 bases, leaving 6 bases not matched to a gene. The CDR3 loop spans 15 amino acids. Germline V gene data show CDR1 as MGHRA and CDR2 as YSYEKL. CDR3 region: CASSQPGTRSNEQFF. Written as DNA, the CDR3 is TGCGCCAGCAGCCAACCCGGGACTAGATCCAATGAGCAGTTCTTC.

The chain is built from TRBV3-1 (or the pseudogene TRBV3-2) and TRBJ1-3, with D maybe TRBD1 (6 bases). The CDR3 totals 15 residues. V lost 5 bases to trimming and J lost 4 bases, with 15 bases between them. Germline CDR1 is LGHDT and CDR2 is YNNKEL (reference sequence). CDR3: CASSTFTGKGNTIYF. CDR3 DNA: TGTGCCAGCAGCACCTTTACAGGGAAGGGAAACACCATATATTTT.

V is TRBV6-1 and J is TRBJ2-7, with a weak D call TRBD2 (6 bases). Per germline, CDR1 MNHNS and CDR2 SASEGT. V dropped 3 bases and J dropped 2 bases, with 11 bases sitting between them. The CDR3 extends over 14 amino acids. DNA of the CDR3: TGTGCCAGCAGTGAGGGACTCGGCCCCTACGAGCAGTACTTC. Translation gives CASSEGLGPYEQYF.

The J gene is TRBJ2-6, the V gene TRBV21-1; the table assigns TRBD1, which was not confirmed against the DNA. TRBV21-1 is a recognized pseudogene. The CDR3 consists of 17 residues. The CDR3 region is CASRSGTVTSGANVLTF. The CDR3, as DNA: TGTGCCAGCAGATCCGGGACAGTAACCTCTGGGGCCAACGTCCTGACTTTC.

The V and J genes are TRBV23-1 and TRBJ2-3; 9 bases line up with TRBD2. TRBV23-1 is annotated as an ORF whose role is uncertain. This CDR3 region has 14 residues. V gave up 10 bases and J gave up 6 bases; unmatched junction bases: 11. The CDR3: CAKVSGRSLDTQYF. The CDR3 nucleotides are TGCGCCAAGGTGAGCGGGAGGTCCTTGGATACGCAGTATTTT.